Below, 20 T cell receptor beta chains from the same sample are listed, as sequenced in a study of blood T cell repertoires in COVID-19. TCRdb's table, derived via immunoSEQ multiplex PCR, lists solely in-frame clones and lacks some. The sample yields 100,000 or so clones, 75% to 90% seen once. Sequencing was done on a sample of peripheral blood. The source of these receptors is a human donor with acute or convalescent COVID-19. The donor label of this sample is uncertain.

The V gene is TRBV6-6, the J gene TRBJ2-7, with 7 positions matching TRBD1. The trim removed 6 bases at V and 2 bases at J, leaving 7 bases unmatched. This CDR3 has 14 residues. The V gene's germline CDR1 is MNHNY and CDR2 SVGAGI (reference sequence). CDR3 sequence (DNA): TGTGCCAGCAGCCCGCCGGGACAGCCCTACGAGCAGTACTTC. This translates into CASSPPGQPYEQYF.

The V call is TRBV4-2, the J call TRBJ2-7; a weak D match, TRBD2 (5 bases). Trimming shortened V by 4 bases and J by 4 bases, and 14 bases separated the two germline ends. This CDR3 spans 14 amino acids. Germline lookup yields CDR1 LGHNA and CDR2 YNFKEQ. The CDR3: CASSPRTGDYEQYF. For the CDR3, the DNA is TGTGCCAGCAGCCCGAGGACTGGGGATTACGAGCAGTACTTC.

V gene TRBV6-6 combines with J gene TRBJ1-2, with 8 bases lining up with TRBD1. Germline CDR1 is MNHNY and CDR2 is SVGAGI (reference sequence). The ends lost 4 bases at V and 8 bases at J; junction bases unmatched: 9. CDR3 length: 14 amino acids. CDR3 bases: TGTGCCAGCAGTTCCTGGACAGGGAGGGAGGGCTACACCTTC. Its protein product is CASSSWTGREGYTF.

The V and J genes are TRBV9 and TRBJ1-2; 7 bases are a match to TRBD1. The germline V gene encodes CDR1 SGDLS and CDR2 YYNGEE. This CDR3 contains 15 residues. Germline trimming cut 4 bases from V and 4 bases from J; bases unmatched to any gene: 10. CDR3 nucleotides: TGTGCCAGCAGCCCTACCTACGCAGGGGGCTATGGCTACACCTTC. Its translation: CASSPTYAGGYGYTF.

The J gene is TRBJ1-2, the V gene TRBV28; no reliable D call. CDR1 is MDHEN and CDR2 is SYDVKM in the germline V gene. The CDR3 loop spans 13 amino acids. V was pared by 6 bases and J by 5 bases, with 13 bases between. In nucleotides, the CDR3 is TGTGCCAGCAGCCAATTTTTGGCTTATGGCTACACCTTC. This codes for CASSQFLAYGYTF.

The count of this clone is one. The gene calls are TRBV4-2 and TRBJ1-1; 8 nucleotides agree with TRBD1. V lost 4 bases, J lost 7 bases, and 14 bases stayed unmatched. The CDR3 runs to 16 residues. Germline V gene sequence: CDR1 LGHNA, CDR2 YNFKEQ. CDR3 residues: CASSPNLDRARGEAFF. CDR3 in DNA: TGTGCCAGCAGCCCTAATCTGGACAGGGCTCGCGGTGAAGCTTTCTTT.

In this sample, this clone turned up a few times. This sequence joins TRBV28 and TRBJ2-5, with TRBD2 as a possible D gene (5 bases). Germline lookup yields CDR1 MDHEN and CDR2 SYDVKM. This CDR3 is built from 19 residues. Trimming took 2 bases from V and 2 from J, leaving 24 bases between them. The CDR3 coding sequence is TGTGCCAGCAGTTTAGCTTCGGTAGGAGGCCCTCGACTTCAAGAGACCCAGTACTTC. Its protein is CASSLASVGGPRLQETQYF.

The chain recombines TRBV24-1 with TRBJ2-2; no definite D call. The ends were cut back, 4 bases at V and 3 bases at J, with 5 bases in the middle. Germline CDR1 is KGHDR and CDR2 is SFDVKD. CDR3 size: 13 residues. The CDR3 here is CATSDLYTGELFF. CDR3 nucleotides: TGTGCCACCAGTGACCTCTACACCGGGGAGCTGTTTTTT.

The chain recombines TRBV29-1 with TRBJ1-2; no reliable D call. Germline CDR1 is SQVTM and CDR2 is ANQGSEA. Trimming removed 6 bases at V and 4 bases at J, with 18 bases between. The CDR3 runs to 14 residues. CDR3 amino acids: CSVGVGNSAYGYTF. In DNA, the CDR3 is TGCAGCGTCGGGGTGGGGAACTCAGCCTATGGCTACACCTTC.

This clone has a handful of counts. The chain links TRBV4-3 to TRBJ2-3; D perhaps matches TRBD2 (6 bases). V was clipped by 0 bases and J by 0 bases, with 13 bases between them. Germline lookup yields CDR1 LGHNA and CDR2 YSLEER. This CDR3 spans 17 amino acids. The CDR3 is CASSQDRTTTSTDTQYF. In DNA form, the CDR3 reads TGCGCCAGCAGCCAAGATCGGACTACTACTAGCACAGATACGCAGTATTTT.

V gene TRBV6-5 combines with J gene TRBJ2-7; 7 positions agree with TRBD2. CDR1 and CDR2 from the germline V gene are MNHEY and SVGAGI. The V and J ends lost 3 bases and 3 bases, in that order; junction bases with no gene match: 11. This CDR3 has 16 amino acids. CDR3 in amino acids: CASSYGVASGGYEQYF. The CDR3 bases are TGTGCCAGCAGTTATGGCGTGGCTAGCGGCGGCTACGAGCAGTACTTC.

The rearrangement uses TRBV9 and TRBJ1-3; D call uncertain. Germline assignment: CDR1 SGDLS and CDR2 YYNGEE. V was cut by 7 bases and J by 0 bases, with 14 bases left in between. The CDR3 consists of 15 residues. The CDR3 region is CASGPQLASGNTIYF. CDR3 nucleotides: TGTGCCAGCGGCCCCCAGTTGGCCTCTGGAAACACCATATATTTT.

This clone was seen a single time. This rearrangement joins TRBV11-2 to TRBJ1-1; 10 bases agree with TRBD1. The CDR3 contains 15 residues. After removal of 1 base from V and 1 base from J, the junction contained 0 bases not matched to a gene. CDR1 and CDR2 from the germline V gene are SGHAT and FQNNGV. The CDR3: CASSLGQGANTEAFF. CDR3 nucleotide sequence: TGTGCCAGCAGCTTAGGACAGGGGGCGAACACTGAAGCTTTCTTT.

The rearrangement links TRBV5-1 to TRBJ1-4; 8 nucleotides match TRBD1. Unmatched junction bases numbered 1, after V lost 3 bases and J lost 0 bases. This CDR3 comprises 15 residues. Germline values: CDR1 SGHRS, CDR2 YFSETQ. CDR3 coding DNA: TGCGCCAGCAGCTGGACAGGGTCAACTAATGAAAAACTGTTTTTT. Translating gives CASSWTGSTNEKLFF.

The genes are TRBV28 and TRBJ1-4; D not certain. The CDR3 runs 12 residues. V lost 6 bases to trimming and J lost 8 bases, with 10 bases between them. Germline V gene data show CDR1 as MDHEN and CDR2 as SYDVKM. The CDR3 nucleotides are TGTGCCAGCAGCCTATATGCCGAAAAACTGTTTTTT. It encodes CASSLYAEKLFF.

This sequence joins TRBV5-1 and TRBJ1-6; 9 positions match TRBD1. This CDR3 is built from 14 residues. The ends lost 4 bases at V and 7 bases at J; junction bases unmatched: 3. Germline V lookup: CDR1 SGHRS, CDR2 YFSETQ. Here the CDR3 reads CASSRGQGNSPLHF. CDR3 in DNA: TGCGCCAGCAGCCGCGGACAGGGGAATTCACCCCTCCACTTT.

The rearrangement links TRBV28 to TRBJ1-2; D call uncertain. This CDR3 comprises 17 residues. The ends were cut back, 7 bases at V and 4 bases at J, with 25 bases in the middle. Germline CDR1 is MDHEN and CDR2 is SYDVKM. CDR3 nucleotide sequence: TGTGCCAGCACCTCCCCAGGCGGGAATATGCCGCCCTATGGCTACACCTTC. Translating it yields CASTSPGGNMPPYGYTF.

The chain combines TRBV6-2 or TRBV6-3 with TRBJ2-1, with 12 positions matching TRBD2. V lost 2 bases, J lost 0 bases, and 11 bases stayed unmatched. CDR3 length: 20 residues. CDR1 MNHEY and CDR2 SVGEGT come from the germline V gene. CDR3 in DNA: TGTGCCAGCAGTTACCCCCTAGCGGGAGGGCCGGAAAGCTCCTACAATGAGCAGTTCTTC. Protein sequence: CASSYPLAGGPESSYNEQFF.

The chain employs TRBV6-6 and TRBJ2-2; 11 bases map to TRBD2. The CDR3 loop spans 15 amino acids. V was pared by 6 bases and J by 3 bases, with 3 bases of the junction left unmatched. Germline V CDR1 and CDR2: MNHNY, SVGAGI (reference sequence). The chain's CDR3 is CASRTSGAYTGELFF. The CDR3 bases are TGTGCCAGCAGGACTAGCGGGGCCTACACCGGGGAGCTGTTTTTT.

CDR3: CASSLSSGSNQPQHF. The CDR3 DNA reads TGCGCCAGCAGCTTGTCGTCAGGGTCCAATCAGCCCCAGCATTTT. This sequence joins TRBV5-1 and TRBJ1-5; perhaps TRBD1 as D (5 bases). Trimming pared 1 base from V and 3 bases from J, leaving 11 bases between. The CDR3 runs to 15 residues. The V gene's germline CDR1 is SGHRS and CDR2 YFSETQ.